Below, 15 T cell receptor beta chains from the same sample are listed, as sequenced in a study of blood T cell repertoires in COVID-19. The repertoire was sequenced with immunoSEQ multiplex PCR; TCRdb's copy has only in-frame clones and lacks some. The profile shows 350,000 to 450,000 clones, around 87% of them singletons. Specimen: peripheral blood. The receptors shown here come from a woman aged 60-70 years with COVID-19, enrolled during active disease.

V usage is TRBV7-3 and J usage is TRBJ2-7; TRBD2 is a possible D gene (5 bases). Germline assignment: CDR1 SGHTA and CDR2 FQGTGA. CDR3 length: 13 amino acids. V was shortened by 5 bases and J by 6 bases, with 14 bases between the two germline ends. CDR3 residues: CASSLRGRGEQYF. The CDR3 region has the DNA TGTGCCAGCAGCCTCCGAGGCCGGGGCGAGCAGTACTTC.

This clone was detected a few times. The chain employs TRBV12-3 or TRBV12-4 and TRBJ2-3; D may be TRBD2 (5 bases). Deletions cut 6 bases from V and 6 bases from J, with 10 bases between. The CDR3 is made up of 12 amino acids. This chain's CDR3 is CASSPGLDTQYF. As DNA, the CDR3 is TGTGCCAGCAGCCCCGGACTCGATACGCAGTATTTT.

This chain joins TRBV10-3 and TRBJ2-7; 8 nucleotides align to TRBD1. V gave up 9 bases and J gave up 3 bases; unmatched junction bases: 7. The CDR3 sequence is 13 residues long. Germline assignment: CDR1 ENHRY and CDR2 SYGVKD. CDR3 sequence: CAIGQGKDYEQYF. The CDR3 region has the DNA TGTGCCATAGGACAGGGTAAGGACTACGAGCAGTACTTC.

CDR3 DNA sequence: TGTGCCAGCAGCTTTGGACAGGGGAGAGCTTTCTTT. This codes for CASSFGQGRAFF. The rearrangement links TRBV5-6 to TRBJ1-1; 9 bases agree with TRBD1. Trimming removed 2 bases from V and 10 bases from J; junction bases left unmatched: 3. This CDR3 is 12 amino acids long. CDR1 SGHDT and CDR2 YYEEEE come from the germline V gene.

The chain has TRBV2 and TRBJ1-5, with 8 bases matching TRBD1. The CDR3 covers 14 residues. The junction had 6 bases not matched to a gene; V was cut back by 6 bases and J by 5 bases. The germline V gene encodes CDR1 SNHLY and CDR2 FYNNEI. The CDR3: CASSATGGYQPQHF. The CDR3 DNA reads TGTGCCAGCAGCGCAACAGGGGGATATCAGCCCCAGCATTTT.

This rearrangement joins TRBV11-2 to TRBJ2-3, with D unresolved. Germline CDR1 and CDR2: SGHAT and FQNNGV. Deletions cut 3 bases from V and 3 bases from J, with 10 bases between. This CDR3 is 14 amino acids long. The chain's CDR3 is CASSLSSPTDTQYF. The CDR3 region has the DNA TGTGCCAGCAGCTTGAGTAGTCCGACAGATACGCAGTATTTT.

The chain recombines TRBV7-2 with TRBJ2-7; 7 positions agree with TRBD2. Germline V CDR1 and CDR2: SGHTA, FQGNSA. This CDR3 region has 15 residues. V trimming: 1 base; J trimming: 3 bases; junction bases outside the gene matches: 6. CDR3 sequence reads: CASSLEAGANYEQYF. Written as DNA, the CDR3 is TGTGCCAGCAGCTTAGAGGCGGGAGCCAACTACGAGCAGTACTTC.

The CDR3 region is CASSPGTGSYEQYF. The CDR3 coding sequence is TGTGCCAGCAGTCCCGGGACAGGCTCTTACGAGCAGTACTTC. The chain is built from TRBV3-1 (or the pseudogene TRBV3-2) and TRBJ2-7, with TRBD1 matching over 8 bases. Germline CDR1 is LGHDT and CDR2 is YNNKEL (reference sequence). This CDR3 has 14 residues. V trimming: 6 bases; J trimming: 4 bases; junction bases outside the gene matches: 8.

The chain couples TRBV4-1 to TRBJ1-3; a possible D gene is TRBD1 (5 bases). Trimming pared 6 bases from V and 4 bases from J, leaving 13 bases between. The CDR3 is 14 amino acids. Germline V gene data show CDR1 as MGHRA and CDR2 as YSYEKL. CDR3 protein: CASRQVLQGNTIYF. The CDR3 DNA is TGCGCCAGCAGACAGGTTTTGCAAGGAAACACCATATATTTT.

This chain links TRBV13 with TRBJ1-1; 7 bases map to TRBD1. The CDR3 runs to 18 residues. The junction had 15 bases not matched to a gene; V was cut back by 5 bases and J by 0 bases. Germline assignment: CDR1 PRHDT and CDR2 FYEKMQ (reference sequence). Written as DNA, the CDR3 is TGTGCCAGCAGCCCCCAGACAGGGTCTCTACTAATGAACACTGAAGCTTTCTTT. Translating gives CASSPQTGSLLMNTEAFF.

Concerning this clone itself: Other DNA sequences in this sample translate to the same CDR3. The chain links TRBV5-1 to TRBJ2-2; weak D call: TRBD2 (5 bases). Germline assignment: CDR1 SGHRS and CDR2 YFSETQ. CDR3 length equals 14 residues. Trimming pared 4 bases from V and 2 bases from J, leaving 9 bases between. The CDR3 DNA follows: TGCGCCAGCAGCCTTGGACTTAACACCGGGGAGCTGTTTTTT. Translated, it gives CASSLGLNTGELFF.

The rearrangement links TRBV12-5 to TRBJ1-5; the match to TRBD1 covers 12 bases. Germline CDR1 is LGHNT and CDR2 is FRNRAP. This CDR3 has 16 residues. Trimming cost V 6 bases and J 4 bases; bases outside gene matches: 7. CDR3 bases: TGTGCTAGTGGATCCGGGACAGGGGGCGCAAATCAGCCCCAGCATTTT. Amino acid sequence: CASGSGTGGANQPQHF.

The rearrangement joins TRBV18 to TRBJ1-2; perhaps TRBD1 as D (5 bases). V lost 0 bases, J lost 9 bases, and 14 bases lay in between. Germline V lookup: CDR1 KGHSH, CDR2 LQKENI. The CDR3 contains 14 residues. Written as DNA, the CDR3 is TGTGCCAGCTCACCACCCGGGCAGGGTTTTAGCTACACCTTC. Its translation is CASSPPGQGFSYTF.

The chain uses TRBV21-1 and TRBJ1-5; the tabulated D call, TRBD1, remains unverified against the DNA. TRBV21-1 is a known pseudogene. The CDR3 contains 16 residues. The CDR3 spells CASSPETGQGGQPQHF. The CDR3 DNA follows: TGTGCCAGCAGCCCTGAGACCGGACAGGGTGGCCAGCCCCAGCATTTT.

V gene TRBV6-1 combines with J gene TRBJ1-5; no definite D call. The CDR3 is made up of 13 amino acids. Germline V gives CDR1 MNHNS, CDR2 SASEGT. The ends were cut back, 1 base at V and 7 bases at J, with 8 bases in the middle. The CDR3 sequence: CASSEGQVQPQHF. CDR3 nucleotides: TGTGCCAGCAGTGAAGGGCAAGTACAGCCCCAGCATTTT.